This T cell receptor beta chain emerged from a study of blood T cell repertoires in COVID-19. Study-level information: COVID-19 samples, acute and convalescent, were from the United States, Italy and Spain. In each case, the material was cDNA or gDNA derived from T cells, B-cell-depleted T cells, or PBMCs.

Original methodology: Nucleated cell counts were estimated from reference gene primer amplification. Assay: immunoSEQ multiplex PCR; the TCRdb copy retains only in-frame clones and omits some. V and J calls and clone size come straight from that table; D and trimming were deduced from the DNA. Of about 200,000 clones in the sample, 85% to 90% were seen once. As to this clone: Other DNA sequences of this sample code for an identical CDR3.

This CDR3 region has 15 residues. The V and J ends lost 3 bases and 2 bases respectively, with 10 bases between them. Germline V gene data show CDR1 as LNHDA and CDR2 as SQIVND (reference sequence). This rearrangement joins TRBV19 to TRBJ2-2; D perhaps matches TRBD2 (6 bases). The sequenced sample was peripheral blood. The receptor was isolated from a woman aged 65 to 85 with acute or convalescent COVID-19. CDR3 bases: TGTGCCAGTAGTATCATAGCGGCAAACACCGGGGAGCTGTTTTTT. Its protein is CASSIIAANTGELFF.